This T cell receptor (beta chain) derives from a study of cytomegalovirus exposure and HLA in healthy donors. On this clone: Its antigen is unknown.

The PCR made use of 60 Vbeta and 13 Jbeta primers. Authors' processing steps: Roughly 10 million shared chains were among 65 million to 85 million unique TCR beta chains counted in a later analysis. Produced via immunoSEQ multiplex PCR; TCRdb's table is partial and in-frame only. Clone size and the V and J calls come from that table; the DNA yielded D and trimming. This sample has tens of thousands of clones, with around 73% found just once. The V gene lost 8 bases and the J gene lost 0 bases, with 11 bases spanning the gap. The CDR3 consists of 13 residues. Germline-derived CDR1 and CDR2 are LNHDA and SQIVND (reference sequence). Study-wide results and caveats: Per published reports, the classifier diagnosed cytomegalovirus status with high specificity and sensitivity. Prior analysis indicated that the majority of TCR beta V segments exhibited productivity approximately 87% or approximately 30% of the time. Later on, a genetic analysis was performed. It linked a missense variant in DCLRE1C with V- and J-gene trimming of TCR beta.

The V and J genes are TRBV19 and TRBJ2-7; D gene ambiguous. The source material was PBMCs. The receptor was derived from a man over 45 in good health and CMV-seronegative. The CDR3 here is CASGPRVSYEQYF. The CDR3 DNA follows: TGTGCCAGTGGCCCCCGGGTCTCCTACGAGCAGTACTTC.